The sequence of this T cell receptor beta chain was determined in a study of T cell repertoires in cytomegalovirus infection. On the study more broadly: Well-studied HLA-B-restricted epitopes and recently identified HLA-C-restricted epitopes of CMV were both used in the study.

V shed 6 bases, J shed 6 bases, and the junction held 9 bases outside the gene matches. The CDR3 length is 15 residues. General study findings and limits: HLA-C-restricted, CMV-specific TCR beta clonotypes were dominant ex vivo. The cumulative frequency of public TCR beta families distinguished individuals who carried CMV together with the relevant HLA.

TCRdb used MiXCR to reprocess the reads, holding one entry per CDR3 protein. Among 110,000 to 150,000 distinct CDR3 sequences, 30% to 40% were seen once, and the ten largest hold about 52%. This clonotype has just a few counts. Its antigen is as yet unknown. The rearrangement links TRBV12-3 or TRBV12-4 to TRBJ1-5, with 9 bases fitting TRBD1. This specimen consisted of CD8+ T cells from cultured PBMCs, obtained from culture after CMV antigen stimulation. This TCR was sampled from a human donor in good health (CMV status not recorded). Some clones in this sample may be carry-over from other donors' samples. CDR3 nucleotides: TGTGCCAGCAGCAACTCGGGACAGGGTAGTCAGCCCCAGCATTTT. This encodes CASSNSGQGSQPQHF.